The 20 T cell receptor beta chains below were found in one sample sequenced in a study of T cell repertoires in cytomegalovirus infection (dated by TCRdb to between 2018 and 2021). Taken with the paper, the label for treatment or condition translates to: in vitro stimulation with specific CMV peptide epitopes to enrich CMV-specific T cells. This sample was sequenced with an Illumina HiSeq 1500. TCRdb trimmed public reads at Q25 via fastp, called clones via MiXCR and kept in-frame beta chains. All rows with the same CDR3 protein become a single entry with the most common DNA and genes. The table for this sample lists about 920,000 distinct CDR3 sequences; roughly 30% of them were counted only once. The ten largest make up around an eighth of the sample. Their antigens are not known. The specimen was cultured CD8+ T cells from PBMCs, collected from culture after CMV antigen stimulation. These receptors originate from a human donor in good health (CMV status not recorded). Some clones in this sample may be carry-over from other donors' samples.

This clonotype was seen a few times. The genes are TRBV7-6 and TRBJ1-4, with 8 bases that match TRBD1. From germline, CDR1 is SGHVS and CDR2 FNYEAQ. With V trimmed by 5 bases and J by 3 bases, 5 bases remained unmatched. The length of the CDR3 is 15 residues. This CDR3 reads CASSRTGTANEKLFF. The CDR3 DNA reads as TGTGCCAGCAGCCGGACAGGGACGGCTAATGAAAAACTGTTTTTT.

This clonotype has more than one count but fewer than ten. This chain uses TRBV7-6 with TRBJ2-1; D uncertain. The CDR3 sequence is 14 residues long. CDR1 and CDR2 from the germline V gene are SGHVS and FNYEAQ. Trimming left V 5 bases short and J 8 bases short, with 16 bases between. The DNA of the CDR3 is TGTGCCAGCAGCCCCTACCCAGAGTTTCATGAGCAGTTCTTC. Its protein product is CASSPYPEFHEQFF. Filled out from reference TRBV7-6 and TRBJ2-1, the complete variable domain reads GAGVSQSPRYKVTKRGQDVALRCDPISGHVSLYWYRQALGQGPEFLTYFNYEAQQDKSGLPNDRFSAERPEGSISTLTIQRTEQRDSAMYRCASSPYPEFHEQFFGPGTRLTVL.

Only one count was recorded for this clonotype. The V and J genes are TRBV2 and TRBJ1-2; the D gene is possibly TRBD1 (5 bases). Between the trimmed V and J ends, which lost 4 bases and 5 bases, there was a span of 11 bases. The CDR3 loop spans 13 amino acids. Germline V gene data show CDR1 as SNHLY and CDR2 as FYNNEI. The CDR3 is CASSGAQGYGYTF. In DNA form, the CDR3 reads TGTGCCAGCAGTGGCGCCCAGGGTTATGGCTACACCTTC.

The CDR3 here is CSAGRGSSYEQYF. The CDR3 coding sequence is TGCAGTGCTGGACGGGGTAGCTCCTACGAGCAGTACTTC. The chain uses TRBV20-1 and TRBJ2-7; a weak D match, TRBD2 (5 bases). The V gene lost 5 bases and the J gene lost 0 bases, with 11 bases spanning the gap. Germline CDR1 is DFQATT and CDR2 is SNEGSKA (reference sequence). The CDR3 runs 13 residues.

This clonotype was detected many times. The gene calls are TRBV7-6 and TRBJ2-1; D may be TRBD2 (5 bases). This CDR3 has 13 amino acids. V gave up 7 bases and J gave up 7 bases, with 14 bases separating them. Germline V gives CDR1 SGHVS, CDR2 FNYEAQ. CDR3 in amino acids: CASMGSKLNEQFF. The CDR3 DNA is TGTGCCAGCATGGGGAGCAAGTTAAATGAGCAGTTCTTC.

V gene TRBV6-6 combines with J gene TRBJ2-4; unclear D gene. Germline CDR1 and CDR2: MNHNY and SVGAGI (reference sequence). The V and J ends lost 4 bases and 6 bases respectively, with 16 bases between them. The length of the CDR3 is 15 residues. The CDR3 DNA reads TGTGCCAGCAGTTCCTTTGGAGAGCCTGGAAACATTCAGTACTTC. The encoded protein is CASSSFGEPGNIQYF.

This clonotype was observed a handful of times. The V call is TRBV6-6, the J call TRBJ2-3; 9 nucleotides agree with TRBD1. V lost 6 bases, J lost 1 base, and 20 bases stayed unmatched. The CDR3 is 20 amino acids. The germline gives CDR1 MNHNY, CDR2 SVGAGI (reference sequence). CDR3 sequence: CASRGIDRGEYEYGTDTQYF. CDR3 sequence (DNA): TGTGCCAGCAGGGGGATCGACAGGGGGGAGTATGAATATGGCACAGATACGCAGTATTTT.

This clonotype has ten or more counts. The rearrangement uses TRBV7-2 and TRBJ2-5, with D possibly matching TRBD2 (5 bases). This CDR3 is 14 amino acids long. V was shortened by 4 bases and J by 5 bases, with 14 bases between the two germline ends. Germline assignment: CDR1 SGHTA and CDR2 FQGNSA. CDR3 sequence: CASSYSSGWETQYF. CDR3 sequence (DNA): TGTGCCAGCAGCTATAGTTCGGGGTGGGAGACCCAGTACTTC.

The table lists this clonotype with many counts. The J gene is TRBJ1-6, the V gene TRBV7-3; no definite D call. V dropped 0 bases and J dropped 9 bases, with 12 bases sitting between them. Germline values: CDR1 SGHTA, CDR2 FQGTGA. The CDR3 loop spans 15 amino acids. CDR3: CASSLTSGFGSPLHF. Written as DNA, the CDR3 is TGTGCCAGCAGCTTAACTAGTGGGTTCGGTTCACCCCTCCACTTT.

This clonotype occurred a few times. The J gene is TRBJ1-2, the V gene TRBV24-1; TRBD1 is a possible D gene (6 bases). CDR3 length: 15 residues. Germline V gene data show CDR1 as KGHDR and CDR2 as SFDVKD. The V end was cut by 1 base, the J end by 0 bases, with 8 bases between. The CDR3 bases are TGTGCCACCAGTGATTTCCGGACAGCTAACTATGGCTACACCTTC. Its translation is CATSDFRTANYGYTF.

This clonotype showed up many times. The CDR3 coding sequence is TGTGCCAGCAGCCCCCATAGGGACAGGGGAAACACCATATATTTT. This codes for CASSPHRDRGNTIYF. The rearrangement joins TRBV12-3 or TRBV12-4 to TRBJ1-3; 8 bases agree with TRBD1. The trim removed 6 bases at V and 4 bases at J, leaving 8 bases unmatched. This CDR3 spans 15 amino acids.

In its sample, this clonotype was seen a few times. The rearrangement joins TRBV19 to TRBJ1-4, with D hard to call. V was shortened by 7 bases and J by 3 bases, with 18 bases between the two germline ends. Looked up from germline, CDR1 is LNHDA and CDR2 is SQIVND (reference sequence). CDR3 size: 16 residues. In DNA, the CDR3 is TGTGCCAGTACCTTATCCGGACCGTTGGCTAATGAAAAACTGTTTTTT. Translated: CASTLSGPLANEKLFF. Combining the CDR3 with reference TRBV19 and TRBJ1-4 gives the whole variable domain DGGITQSPKYLFRKEGQNVTLSCEQNLNHDAMYWYRQDPGQGLRLIYYSQIVNDFQKGDIAEGYSVSREKKESFPLTVTSAQKNPTAFYLCASTLSGPLANEKLFFGSGTQLSVL.

The chain recombines TRBV19 with TRBJ2-3, with D perhaps TRBD2 (5 bases). The CDR3 is 12 residues long. Germline CDR1 reads LNHDA; CDR2 reads SQIVND (reference sequence). Trimming removed 1 base from V and 10 bases from J, with 9 bases in between. The DNA for the CDR3 is TGTGCCAGTAGTATAGGAGGGCAAGCGCAGTATTTT. Protein sequence: CASSIGGQAQYF. The full variable domain, with the rest looked up from reference TRBV19 and TRBJ2-3, is DGGITQSPKYLFRKEGQNVTLSCEQNLNHDAMYWYRQDPGQGLRLIYYSQIVNDFQKGDIAEGYSVSREKKESFPLTVTSAQKNPTAFYLCASSIGGQAQYFGPGTRLTVL.

This clonotype was seen a few times. The genes are TRBV7-6 and TRBJ2-1; TRBD2 is a possible D gene (7 bases). The CDR3 is made up of 15 amino acids. The germline V gene has CDR1 SGHVS and CDR2 FNYEAQ. V gave up 6 bases and J gave up 9 bases, with 21 bases separating them. This CDR3 reads CASSIRGGLEGEQFF. The CDR3 region has the DNA TGTGCCAGCAGTATTAGGGGGGGCCTCGAAGGTGAGCAGTTCTTC.

This clonotype was seen more than once but under ten times. The V gene is TRBV7-8, the J gene TRBJ1-2; D gene ambiguous. The CDR3 is 14 amino acids. V dropped 5 bases and J dropped 8 bases, with 18 bases sitting between them. CDR1 is SGHVS, CDR2 FQNEAQ, per germline. DNA of the CDR3: TGTGCCAGCAGCCTTAGGAGGCCGATGGAAGGCTACACCTTC. This encodes CASSLRRPMEGYTF.

This clonotype occurred many times. The chain links TRBV6-5 to TRBJ2-7; 9 bases are shared with TRBD1. V gave up 0 bases and J gave up 0 bases; unmatched junction bases: 3. Germline CDR1 MNHEY, CDR2 SVGAGI. The CDR3 is 16 amino acids. CDR3 in amino acids: CASSYSRGQGSYEQYF. The DNA for the CDR3 is TGTGCCAGCAGTTACTCTAGGGGACAGGGCTCCTACGAGCAGTACTTC.

The genes are TRBV4-1 and TRBJ1-3; D ambiguous. Germline CDR1 reads MGHRA; CDR2 reads YSYEKL. The V end was cut by 3 bases, the J end by 2 bases, with 11 bases between. The CDR3 is 15 amino acids. The CDR3: CASSHADTTGNTIYF. The DNA for the CDR3 is TGCGCCAGCAGCCATGCAGACACCACTGGAAACACCATATATTTT.

The chain combines TRBV6-2 or TRBV6-3 with TRBJ1-6; no firm D call. The CDR3 spans 14 residues. The germline gives CDR1 MNHEY, CDR2 SVGEGT. Trimming shortened V by 2 bases and J by 11 bases, and 13 bases separated the two germline ends. DNA for the CDR3: TGTGCCAGCAGTTACCTCGACAAGAATCCACCCCTCCACTTT. Protein: CASSYLDKNPPLHF.

The V call is TRBV7-8, the J call TRBJ2-2; no firm D call. The CDR3 is made up of 14 amino acids. Germline CDR1 and CDR2: SGHVS and FQNEAQ. The V end lost 1 base, the J end lost 7 bases, and 10 bases lay between the germline ends. The CDR3 region has the DNA TGTGCCAGCAGCTTAGTTTCCGGAAGCGGGGAGCTGTTTTTT. Encoded protein: CASSLVSGSGELFF.

This clonotype was picked up a small number of times. The V and J genes are TRBV24-1 and TRBJ2-1; 7 nucleotides align to TRBD2. The V gene end was trimmed by 8 bases and the J gene end by 3 bases; junction bases not matched to a gene: 3. Germline values: CDR1 KGHDR, CDR2 SFDVKD. The CDR3 runs to 13 residues. This chain's CDR3 is CATNGGDYNEQFF. The CDR3 DNA sequence: TGTGCCACCAATGGGGGGGACTACAATGAGCAGTTCTTC.